The rows below give T cell receptor beta chains drawn from one sample of a study of blood T cells in healthy people across ages. TCRdb reanalysed the 5' RACE reads using MiXCR and keeps one entry per CDR3 protein. The sample holds about 640,000 distinct CDR3 sequences, under 70% seen once. Source material: blood. These receptors originate from a man aged 60-69 years in good health. Each CDR3 is given with its conserved first and last residue. A D gene is named only where the DNA matches it firmly. Expanded clones are given a class, and other clones once, few, many or no size at all.

size: -
J: TRBJ1-5
V: TRBV29-1
D: TRBD1
DNA: TGCAGCGTTGAAGATCGGGGACAGGGGGCTGGCAATCAGCCCCAGCATTTT
CDR3: CSVEDRGQGAGNQPQHF

size: -
J: TRBJ2-3
V: TRBV20-1
D: TRBD2
DNA: TGCAGTGCTGGTTCCGGGACTAGTGCAGATACGCAGTATTTT
CDR3: CSAGSGTSADTQYF

size: -
J: TRBJ2-7
V: TRBV27
D: -
DNA: TGTGCCAGCACCAAGGGGGGGGAAGGGACCTACGAGCAGTACTTC
CDR3: CASTKGGEGTYEQYF

size: few
J: TRBJ1-2
V: TRBV7-9
D: -
DNA: TGTGCCAGCAGCTTAAGCGGGTTCAATGACTATGGCTACACCTTC
CDR3: CASSLSGFNDYGYTF

size: many
J: TRBJ1-1
V: TRBV28
D: -
DNA: TGTGCCAGCAGTGGGGGCGGGGGCGCGAGGGGTGAAGCTTTCTTT
CDR3: CASSGGGGARGEAFF

size: -
J: TRBJ1-2
V: TRBV6-5
D: -
DNA: TGTGCCAGCAGGGGGCCACAGGCGAACTATGGCTACACCTTC
CDR3: CASRGPQANYGYTF

size: many
J: TRBJ2-7
V: TRBV5-1
D: -
DNA: TGCGCCAGCAGCCCCGGCGGGGCCTACGAGCAGTACTTC
CDR3: CASSPGGAYEQYF

size: -
J: TRBJ1-6
V: TRBV15
D: -
DNA: TGTGCCACCAGCAGAGATCTGGAGTCACCCCTCCACTTT
CDR3: CATSRDLESPLHF

size: few
J: TRBJ2-5
V: TRBV6-2/TRBV6-3
D: -
DNA: TGTGCCAGCAAAGGGTGGGGAGAGACCCAGTACTTC
CDR3: CASKGWGETQYF

size: -
J: TRBJ2-6
V: TRBV5-1
D: -
DNA: TGCGCCAGCAGCGCGGGTCCCGAAATGGTCCTGACTTTC
CDR3: CASSAGPEMVLTF

size: -
J: TRBJ2-1
V: TRBV9
D: -
DNA: TGTGCCAGCAGCGTAGCGGGACCTGCCTACGAGGGGAATGAGCAGTTCTTC
CDR3: CASSVAGPAYEGNEQFF

size: few
J: TRBJ2-5
V: TRBV20-1
D: -
DNA: TGCAGTGCTATTGGGTCTCCGGGCTCCCAAGAGACCCAGTACTTC
CDR3: CSAIGSPGSQETQYF

size: -
J: TRBJ2-3
V: TRBV12-3/TRBV12-4
D: -
DNA: TGTGCCAGCAGTTTAGGTGGGACGGGTTCTCCTGGCCCAGATACGCAGTATTTT
CDR3: CASSLGGTGSPGPDTQYF

size: once
J: TRBJ1-4
V: TRBV7-9
D: -
DNA: TGTGCCAGCAGCTTAGTTAACGGTGAAAAACTGTTTTTT
CDR3: CASSLVNGEKLFF

size: once
J: TRBJ1-2
V: TRBV5-1
D: TRBD1
DNA: TGCGCCAGCAACCAAGACAGGGACTATGGCTACACCTTC
CDR3: CASNQDRDYGYTF

size: -
J: TRBJ1-2
V: TRBV4-1
D: TRBD1
DNA: TGCGCCAGCAGCCAAGATCCCCACCCGGCAGGGGGGACCTATGGCTACACCTTC
CDR3: CASSQDPHPAGGTYGYTF

size: -
J: TRBJ2-7
V: TRBV12-3/TRBV12-4
D: -
DNA: TGTGCCAGCAGTTCTTGGGGCTACGAGCAGTACTTC
CDR3: CASSSWGYEQYF

size: -
J: TRBJ2-1
V: TRBV20-1
D: -
DNA: TGCAGTGCTTCGTCCGGAGCTCCGGGGAATGAGCAGTTCTTC
CDR3: CSASSGAPGNEQFF

size: -
J: TRBJ2-7
V: TRBV7-8
D: TRBD1
DNA: TGTGCCAGCAGCCCTCGGACAGGGGGTACGTCCCTTAGGGACGAGCAGTACTTC
CDR3: CASSPRTGGTSLRDEQYF

size: -
J: TRBJ2-6
V: TRBV2
D: TRBD1
DNA: TGTGCCAGCAGTGCGACAGGGCCGTCGGGGGCCAACGTCCTGACTTTC
CDR3: CASSATGPSGANVLTF

size: -
J: TRBJ2-7
V: TRBV3-1
D: -
DNA: TGTGCCAGCAGCCACCCACCGGAAACCTACGAGCAGTACTTC
CDR3: CASSHPPETYEQYF

size: -
J: TRBJ1-4
V: TRBV2
D: -
DNA: TGTGCCAGCAGTGAAGCCGGGGACTGGGAACTGTTTTTT
CDR3: CASSEAGDWELFF

size: -
J: TRBJ1-5
V: TRBV15
D: TRBD1
DNA: TGTGCCACCAGCAGAGATTTGGGACAGGGAAATCAGCCCCAGCATTTT
CDR3: CATSRDLGQGNQPQHF

size: -
J: TRBJ2-3
V: TRBV4-1
D: TRBD2
DNA: TGCGCCAGCAGCCAAGAGGTTAGCGGGGCCACAGATACGCAGTATTTT
CDR3: CASSQEVSGATDTQYF

size: -
J: TRBJ1-6
V: TRBV12-3/TRBV12-4
D: TRBD1
DNA: TGTGCCAGCACCTGGGGGACAGACGGGAACTCACCCCTCCACTTT
CDR3: CASTWGTDGNSPLHF

size: -
J: TRBJ1-2
V: TRBV29-1
D: -
DNA: TGCAGCGTCAGTTCCTCTTATGGCTACACCTTC
CDR3: CSVSSSYGYTF

size: few
J: TRBJ2-7
V: TRBV28
D: TRBD1
DNA: TGTGCCAGCAGGCGGGACAGGGTCCACGAGCAGTACTTC
CDR3: CASRRDRVHEQYF

size: -
J: TRBJ2-7
V: TRBV5-4
D: -
DNA: TGTGCCAGCAGCTTGAGGACACCGCCCTACGAGCAGTACTTC
CDR3: CASSLRTPPYEQYF

size: -
J: TRBJ2-7
V: TRBV7-9
D: -
DNA: TGTGCCAGCAGCCCCAGACAGACCTACGAGCAGTACTTC
CDR3: CASSPRQTYEQYF

size: -
J: TRBJ2-3
V: TRBV12-3/TRBV12-4
D: -
DNA: TGTGCCAGCAGTTTTGGAGTGGGAGGAGATGCGGAGTATTTT
CDR3: CASSFGVGGDAEYF

size: -
J: TRBJ1-1
V: TRBV10-3
D: TRBD1
DNA: TGTGCCATCAGTGAGCCTGGGGACAGGGGTACTGAAGCTTTCTTT
CDR3: CAISEPGDRGTEAFF

size: few
J: TRBJ1-1
V: TRBV7-9
D: -
DNA: TGTGCCAGCAGCCACGGGGGGACTGAAGCTTTCTTT
CDR3: CASSHGGTEAFF

size: -
J: TRBJ2-3
V: TRBV27
D: TRBD2
DNA: TGTGCCAGCAGTTTGGGACTATCTAGAGCGGATACGCAGTATTTT
CDR3: CASSLGLSRADTQYF

size: -
J: TRBJ2-3
V: TRBV29-1
D: TRBD2
DNA: TGCAGCGTTCTCCAACTAGCGGGGGGTGGTACGCAGTATTTT
CDR3: CSVLQLAGGGTQYF

size: -
J: TRBJ2-1
V: TRBV11-3
D: TRBD1
DNA: TGTGCCAGCAGCCCAAACAGGGGTGGGAATGAGCAGTTCTTC
CDR3: CASSPNRGGNEQFF

size: few
J: TRBJ1-2
V: TRBV12-3/TRBV12-4
D: -
DNA: TGTGCCAGCAGTTTTTTGGGTTATGGCTACACCTTC
CDR3: CASSFLGYGYTF

size: -
J: TRBJ2-7
V: TRBV3-1
D: TRBD1
DNA: TGTGCCAGCAGCCAAGAATCAGGGGGCGCATACGAGCAGTACTTC
CDR3: CASSQESGGAYEQYF

size: -
J: TRBJ2-1
V: TRBV2
D: -
DNA: TGTGCCAGCAGTGAGGCAGGTTTAAGCTCCTACAATGAGCAGTTCTTC
CDR3: CASSEAGLSSYNEQFF

size: many
J: TRBJ2-7
V: TRBV5-1
D: -
DNA: TGTGCCAGCAGCCCTGGGGGTTACGAGCAGTACTTC
CDR3: CASSPGGYEQYF

size: -
J: TRBJ2-7
V: TRBV29-1
D: TRBD1
DNA: TGCAGCGTTTCCGGCCCCGGGACAGGGGCACCCGTCTACGAGCAGTACTTC
CDR3: CSVSGPGTGAPVYEQYF

size: -
J: TRBJ2-7
V: TRBV27
D: TRBD1
DNA: TGTGCCAGCAGTCAGCCGGGACAGACGAGCTCCTACGAGCAGTACTTC
CDR3: CASSQPGQTSSYEQYF

size: few
J: TRBJ2-7
V: TRBV29-1
D: TRBD1
DNA: TGCAGCGCCCGGCGGACAGGCGCGCACGAGCAGTACTTC
CDR3: CSARRTGAHEQYF

size: -
J: TRBJ2-6
V: TRBV4-1
D: -
DNA: TGCGCCAGCAGCCAAAGCGGAACAGGGTGGTCTGGGGCCAACGTCCTGACTTTC
CDR3: CASSQSGTGWSGANVLTF

size: -
J: TRBJ2-2
V: TRBV4-1
D: TRBD1
DNA: TGCGCCAGCAGCCGCGGACAGGGGGCGACCGGGGAGCTGTTTTTT
CDR3: CASSRGQGATGELFF

size: -
J: TRBJ2-3
V: TRBV12-5
D: TRBD2
DNA: TGTGCTAGTGGTTTGACTTGGGAGCGGGGTCGCGCAGATACGCAGTATTTT
CDR3: CASGLTWERGRADTQYF

size: -
J: TRBJ2-1
V: TRBV5-1
D: TRBD2
DNA: TGCGCCAGCAGCTTGCTCCCGCGGGGGGCTTACAATGAGCAGTTCTTC
CDR3: CASSLLPRGAYNEQFF

size: once
J: TRBJ1-5
V: TRBV2
D: -
DNA: TGTGCCAGCAGTGTGGAAGGCAATCAGCCCCAGCATTTT
CDR3: CASSVEGNQPQHF

size: -
J: TRBJ2-7
V: TRBV20-1
D: -
DNA: TGCAGTGCTAGAGATTGGTTGGGCGGGCCCTACGAGCAGTACTTC
CDR3: CSARDWLGGPYEQYF

size: once
J: TRBJ1-1
V: TRBV12-3/TRBV12-4
D: -
DNA: TGTGCCAGCAGCCGGACCATCACTGGCACTGAAGCTTTCTTT
CDR3: CASSRTITGTEAFF

size: -
J: TRBJ2-6
V: TRBV25-1
D: -
DNA: TGTGCCAGCAGTGAAGGTGGACCGTGGAGCGGAGCCAACGTCCTGACTTTC
CDR3: CASSEGGPWSGANVLTF

size: few
J: TRBJ2-1
V: TRBV20-1
D: -
DNA: TGCAGTTCCGCCCTCCCGGGGTATGGCAATGAGCAGTTCTTC
CDR3: CSSALPGYGNEQFF

size: -
J: TRBJ2-4
V: TRBV28
D: -
DNA: TGTGCCAGCAGTTTAGTAGGGGGGCGCAAAAACATTCAGTACTTC
CDR3: CASSLVGGRKNIQYF

size: -
J: TRBJ2-1
V: TRBV7-8
D: TRBD2
DNA: TGTGCCAGCAGCTATCTAGCGGGGGCCAACAATGAGCAGTTCTTC
CDR3: CASSYLAGANNEQFF

size: -
J: TRBJ2-1
V: TRBV7-9
D: TRBD2
DNA: TGTGCCAGCAGCTTCCGGGGGGATTACAGGGAGCAGTTCTTC
CDR3: CASSFRGDYREQFF

size: few
J: TRBJ2-3
V: TRBV7-2
D: TRBD2
DNA: TGTGCCAGCAGCTTAGCCGGGGGGGCGAACACAGATACGCAGTATTTT
CDR3: CASSLAGGANTDTQYF

size: -
J: TRBJ2-3
V: TRBV12-3/TRBV12-4
D: TRBD1
DNA: TGTGCCAGCAGTCGAGGACAGGATAGAACAGATACGCAGTATTTT
CDR3: CASSRGQDRTDTQYF

size: once
J: TRBJ2-5
V: TRBV6-6
D: TRBD2
DNA: TGTGCCGGCAGGGATACCGGGACTAGCGGATTTGAGACCCAGTACTTC
CDR3: CAGRDTGTSGFETQYF